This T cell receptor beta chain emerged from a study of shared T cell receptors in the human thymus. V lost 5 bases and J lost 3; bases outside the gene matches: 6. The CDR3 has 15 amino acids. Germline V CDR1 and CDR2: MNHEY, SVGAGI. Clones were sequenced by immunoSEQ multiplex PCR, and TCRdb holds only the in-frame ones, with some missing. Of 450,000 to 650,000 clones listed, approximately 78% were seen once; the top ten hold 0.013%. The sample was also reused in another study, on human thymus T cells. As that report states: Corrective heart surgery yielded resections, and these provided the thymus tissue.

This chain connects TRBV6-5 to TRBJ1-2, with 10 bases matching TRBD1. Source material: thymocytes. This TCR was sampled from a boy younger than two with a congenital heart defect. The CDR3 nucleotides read TGTGCCAGCAGTAGGGGACAGGGGCTACACTATGGCTACACCTTC. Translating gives CASSRGQGLHYGYTF.